This note documents a single TCR beta chain sequence. This sample was included in a study of blood T cell repertoires in COVID-19. Across the whole study: Researchers got acute and convalescent COVID-19 samples from the United States, Italy and Spain. The analysed material was cDNA or gDNA that came from T cells, B-cell-depleted T cells, or PBMCs.

This CDR3 comprises 14 residues. V was clipped by 4 bases and J by 5 bases; unmatched bases: 3. The germline V gene encodes CDR1 KGHDR and CDR2 SFDVKD. Only in-frame clones appear in the TCRdb table, and some are missing; sequencing was by immunoSEQ multiplex PCR. In the table there are fewer than 130,000 clones, around 82% of which are singletons. The TCR comes from a woman aged 60 to 75 with acute or convalescent COVID-19. The chain couples TRBV24-1 to TRBJ2-7; the match to TRBD1 covers 11 bases. The material sequenced was peripheral blood. CDR3 loop: CATSDPGQGDEQYF. In DNA form, the CDR3 reads TGTGCCACCAGTGACCCGGGACAGGGGGACGAGCAGTACTTC.